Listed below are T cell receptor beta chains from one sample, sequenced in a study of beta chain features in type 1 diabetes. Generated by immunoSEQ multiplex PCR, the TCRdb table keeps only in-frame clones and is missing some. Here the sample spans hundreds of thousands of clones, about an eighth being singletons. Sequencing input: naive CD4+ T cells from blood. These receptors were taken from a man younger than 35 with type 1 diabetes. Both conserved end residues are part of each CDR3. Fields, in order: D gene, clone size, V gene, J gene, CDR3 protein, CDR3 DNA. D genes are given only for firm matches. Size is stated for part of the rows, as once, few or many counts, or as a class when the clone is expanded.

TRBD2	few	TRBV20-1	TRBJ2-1	CSALAGGKQFF	TGCAGTGCCTTAGCGGGAGGGAAGCAGTTCTTC
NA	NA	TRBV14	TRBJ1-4	CASSQGLGRVEKLFF	TGTGCCAGCAGCCAAGGCCTGGGGAGGGTTGAAAAACTGTTTTTT
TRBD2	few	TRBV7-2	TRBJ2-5	CASSLDPSGSHKYF	TGTGCCAGCAGCTTAGATCCTAGCGGGAGTCATAAGTACTTC
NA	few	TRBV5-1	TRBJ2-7	CASSLDSGPHYEQYF	TGCGCCAGCAGCTTGGACAGCGGGCCCCACTACGAGCAGTACTTC
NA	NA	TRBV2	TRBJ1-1	CASSRILGSNTEAFF	TGTGCCAGTTCCAGAATTCTTGGGTCGAACACTGAAGCTTTCTTT
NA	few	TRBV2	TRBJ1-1	CASTRAMNTEAFF	TGTGCCAGCACCAGGGCTATGAACACTGAAGCTTTCTTT
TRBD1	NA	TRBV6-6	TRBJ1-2	CASSSLTGSGYTF	TGTGCCAGCAGTTCCCTGACAGGGAGCGGCTACACCTTC
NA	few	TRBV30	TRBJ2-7	CAWSLYYESSYEQYF	TGTGCCTGGAGTCTGTACTACGAGAGCTCCTACGAGCAGTACTTC
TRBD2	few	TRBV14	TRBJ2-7	CASSRPGGDEQYF	TGTGCCAGCAGCCGGCCGGGAGGGGACGAGCAGTACTTC
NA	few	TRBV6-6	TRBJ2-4	CASRPDPTRAKNIQYF	TGTGCCAGCAGGCCAGACCCAACAAGGGCCAAAAACATTCAGTACTTC
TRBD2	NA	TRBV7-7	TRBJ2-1	CASSPRAGVLRPEFF	TGTGCTAGCAGCCCCCGGGCGGGGGTACTTAGGCCGGAGTTCTTC
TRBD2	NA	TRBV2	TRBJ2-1	CASSEALRLAGATEFF	TGTGCCAGCAGTGAAGCGCTTCGGCTAGCGGGAGCGACGGAGTTCTTC
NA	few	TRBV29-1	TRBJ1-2	CSAYRTDYGYTF	TGCAGCGCTTACAGGACTGACTATGGCTACACCTTC
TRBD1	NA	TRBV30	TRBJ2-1	CAWKQGSVNEQFF	TGTGCCTGGAAACAGGGGAGTGTCAATGAGCAGTTCTTC
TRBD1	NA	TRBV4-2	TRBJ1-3	CASSPGTGTSGNTIYF	TGTGCCAGCAGCCCCGGGACAGGGACCTCTGGAAACACCATATATTTT
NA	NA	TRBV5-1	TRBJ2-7	CASRWESEQYF	TGCGCCAGCCGATGGGAGAGCGAGCAGTACTTC
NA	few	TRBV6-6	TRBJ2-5	CASSFRVEETQYF	TGTGCCAGCAGTTTTCGGGTAGAAGAGACCCAGTACTTC
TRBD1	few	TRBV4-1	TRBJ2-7	CASSLGQGLYEQYF	TGCGCCAGCAGCCTCGGACAGGGTTTATACGAGCAGTACTTC
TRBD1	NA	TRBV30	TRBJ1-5	CAWSVTGGQPQHF	TGTGCCTGGAGTGTGACAGGGGGTCAGCCCCAGCATTTT
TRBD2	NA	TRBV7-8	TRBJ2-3	CASSPRLAGGLLADTQYF	TGTGCCAGCAGCCCAAGACTAGCGGGGGGCCTGTTGGCAGATACGCAGTATTTT
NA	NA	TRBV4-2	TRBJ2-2	CASSQEGWNTGELFF	TGTGCCAGCAGCCAAGAGGGCTGGAACACCGGGGAGCTGTTTTTT
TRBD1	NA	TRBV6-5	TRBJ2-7	CASRGQGSSYEQYF	TGTGCCAGCAGGGGACAGGGCAGCTCCTACGAGCAGTACTTC
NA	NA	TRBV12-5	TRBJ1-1	CASGLEENTEAFF	TGTGCTAGTGGTTTGGAGGAGAACACTGAAGCTTTCTTT
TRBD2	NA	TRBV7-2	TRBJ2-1	CASKSFGLAVGNEQFF	TGTGCCAGCAAAAGTTTCGGACTAGCGGTGGGGAATGAGCAGTTCTTC
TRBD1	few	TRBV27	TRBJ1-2	CASRDRPNYGYTF	TGTGCCAGCAGGGACAGGCCTAACTATGGCTACACCTTC
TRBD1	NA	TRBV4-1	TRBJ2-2	CASSQVGTGWMFF	TGCGCCAGCAGCCAAGTGGGGACAGGGTGGATGTTTTTT
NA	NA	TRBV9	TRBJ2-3	CASSVVPRGEDTQYF	TGTGCCAGCAGCGTAGTCCCCAGGGGCGAGGATACGCAGTATTTT
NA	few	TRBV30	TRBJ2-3	CAWSVQGGTDTQYF	TGTGCCTGGAGTGTACAAGGGGGTACAGATACGCAGTATTTT
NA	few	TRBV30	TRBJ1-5	CAWSAGRTDQPQHF	TGTGCCTGGAGTGCGGGGAGGACCGATCAGCCCCAGCATTTT
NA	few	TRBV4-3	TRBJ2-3	CASSQEVRSGAPDTQYF	TGCGCCAGCAGCCAAGAGGTCCGGTCAGGGGCCCCAGATACGCAGTATTTT
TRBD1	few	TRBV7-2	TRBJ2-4	CASSRTGGDIQYF	TGTGCCAGCAGCAGGACAGGGGGAGACATTCAGTACTTC
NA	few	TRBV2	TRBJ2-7	CASSKDGDRYEQYF	TGTGCCAGCAGTAAAGACGGGGATCGCTACGAGCAGTACTTC
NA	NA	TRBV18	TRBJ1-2	CASSLGANYGYTF	TGTGCCAGCTCACTCGGGGCAAACTATGGCTACACCTTC
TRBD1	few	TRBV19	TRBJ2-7	CASSTGTDEQYF	TGTGCCAGTAGTACCGGGACAGACGAGCAGTACTTC
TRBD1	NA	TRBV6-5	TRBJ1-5	CASSLQGSRNQPQHF	TGTGCCAGCAGTCTACAGGGGAGTAGAAATCAGCCCCAGCATTTT
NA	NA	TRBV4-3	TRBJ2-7	CASSQDVGLYEQYF	TGCGCCAGCAGCCAAGATGTGGGGCTCTACGAGCAGTACTTC
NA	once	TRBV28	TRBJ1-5	CASSRPLLGGFGPQHF	TGTGCCAGCAGCCGACCCCTCCTCGGGGGCTTTGGGCCCCAGCATTTT
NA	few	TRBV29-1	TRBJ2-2	CSVENRDITGELFF	TGCAGCGTTGAAAATCGGGACATCACCGGGGAGCTGTTTTTT
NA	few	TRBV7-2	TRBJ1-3	CASSFGPSSGNTIYF	TGTGCCAGCAGCTTCGGACCGAGCTCTGGAAACACCATATATTTT
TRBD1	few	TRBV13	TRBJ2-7	CASSSWTGEYEQYF	TGTGCCAGCAGCTCTTGGACAGGGGAATACGAGCAGTACTTC
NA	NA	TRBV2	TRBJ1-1	CASNLAMGTEAFF	TGTGCCAGCAACCTGGCCATGGGGACTGAAGCTTTCTTT
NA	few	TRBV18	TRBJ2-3	CASSSSGQFTDTQYF	TGTGCCAGCTCATCCTCCGGACAGTTCACAGATACGCAGTATTTT